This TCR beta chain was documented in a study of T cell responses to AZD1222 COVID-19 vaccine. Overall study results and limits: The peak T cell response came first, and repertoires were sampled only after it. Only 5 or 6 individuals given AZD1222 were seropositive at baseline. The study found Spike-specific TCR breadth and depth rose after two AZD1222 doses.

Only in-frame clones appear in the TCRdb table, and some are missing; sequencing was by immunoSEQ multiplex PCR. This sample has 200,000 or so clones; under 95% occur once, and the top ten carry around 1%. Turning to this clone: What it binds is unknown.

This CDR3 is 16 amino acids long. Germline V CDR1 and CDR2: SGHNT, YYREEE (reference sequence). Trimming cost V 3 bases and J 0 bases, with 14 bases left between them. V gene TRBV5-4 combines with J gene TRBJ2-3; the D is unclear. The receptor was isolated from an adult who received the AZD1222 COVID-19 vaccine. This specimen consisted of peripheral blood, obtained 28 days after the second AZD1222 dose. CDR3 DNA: TGTGCCAGCAGCTCCGAGGTGGGCAGGAGCACAGATACGCAGTATTTT. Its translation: CASSSEVGRSTDTQYF.